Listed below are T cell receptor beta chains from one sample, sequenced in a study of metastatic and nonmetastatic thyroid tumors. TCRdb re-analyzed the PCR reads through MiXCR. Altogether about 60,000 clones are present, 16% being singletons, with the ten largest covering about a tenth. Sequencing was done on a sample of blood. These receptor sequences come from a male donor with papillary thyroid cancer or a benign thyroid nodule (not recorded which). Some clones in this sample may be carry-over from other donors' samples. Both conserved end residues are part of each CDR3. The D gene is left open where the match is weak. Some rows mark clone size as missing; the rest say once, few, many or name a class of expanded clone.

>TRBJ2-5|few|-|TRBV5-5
TGTGCCAGCAGCTTGTTAACTGCGCAAGAGACCCAGTACTTC
CASSLLTAQETQYF
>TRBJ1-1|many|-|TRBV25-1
TGTGCCAGCACTGCACAGGGGAACACTGAAGCTTTCTTT
CASTAQGNTEAFF
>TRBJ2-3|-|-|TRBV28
TGTGCCAGCATGGGACCCCACACCCACGGAGGGCTTGGTGAAGATACGCAGTATTTT
CASMGPHTHGGLGEDTQYF
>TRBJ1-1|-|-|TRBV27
TGTGCCAGCAGGCCACAGGTTAGCACTGAAGCTTTCTTT
CASRPQVSTEAFF
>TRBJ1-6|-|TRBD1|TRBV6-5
TGTGCCAGCAGTTTGGCCCCGGGACAGTGGAATTCACCCCTCCACTTT
CASSLAPGQWNSPLHF
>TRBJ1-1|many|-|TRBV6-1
TGTGCCAGCAGTCGAGTAAACACTGAAGCTTTCTTT
CASSRVNTEAFF
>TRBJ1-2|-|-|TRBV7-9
TGTGCCAGCAGCTTAGAATGGGAATATGGCTACACCTTC
CASSLEWEYGYTF
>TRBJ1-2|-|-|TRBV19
TGTGCCAGTAATAACCGGGGGATTTCAACTCTAGGCTATGGCTACACCTTC
CASNNRGISTLGYGYTF
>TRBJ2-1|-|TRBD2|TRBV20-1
TGCAGTGCTAGAGATGTTGCTAGCGGGGGGGCCCAGGAGCAGTTCTTC
CSARDVASGGAQEQFF
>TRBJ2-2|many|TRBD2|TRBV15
TGTGCCACCAGCAGCCCACTAGCGGGGGCACACACCGGGGAGCTGTTTTTT
CATSSPLAGAHTGELFF
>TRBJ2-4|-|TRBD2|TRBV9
TGTGCCAGCAGCGGAGACGCTAGCGGGGGCTTCACAAACATTCAGTACTTC
CASSGDASGGFTNIQYF
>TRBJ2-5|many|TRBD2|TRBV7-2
TGTGCCAGCAGCTTAGGGCGCGGGGCGGGAGGCTTAGAGACCCAGTACTTC
CASSLGRGAGGLETQYF
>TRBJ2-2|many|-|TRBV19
TGTGCCAGTAGTATCGGAATCGGCAGGGCGTACACCGGGGAGCTGTTTTTT
CASSIGIGRAYTGELFF
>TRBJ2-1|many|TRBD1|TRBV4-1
TGCGCCAGCAGCCAACCCGACAGGGATAACTACAATGAGCAGTTCTTC
CASSQPDRDNYNEQFF
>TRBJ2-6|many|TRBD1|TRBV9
TGTGCCAGCGGTACAGGGGTCTCTGGGGCCAACGTCCTGACTTTC
CASGTGVSGANVLTF
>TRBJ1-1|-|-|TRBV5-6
TGTGCCAGCAGCTTACAGGGACATGGGAAAACTGAAGCTTTCTTT
CASSLQGHGKTEAFF
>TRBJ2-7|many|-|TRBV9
TGTGCCAGCAGCCAGGGGGGTAGTGCCTACGAGCAGTACTTC
CASSQGGSAYEQYF
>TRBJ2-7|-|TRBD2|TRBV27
TGTGCCAGCAGTTTATTGGGACTAGCGGGAGAAGGGGTCTACGAGCAGTACTTC
CASSLLGLAGEGVYEQYF
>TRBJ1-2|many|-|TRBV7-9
TGTGCCAGCAGCTTGAGCCAGGGGTATGGCTACACCTTC
CASSLSQGYGYTF
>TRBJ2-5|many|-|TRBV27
TGTGCCAGCAGTCCCGGTAGACAGCTTCAAGAGACCCAGTACTTC
CASSPGRQLQETQYF
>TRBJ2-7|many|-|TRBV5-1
TGCGCCAGCAGTCCCTCTAACCAAGGTTACTACGAGCAGTACTTC
CASSPSNQGYYEQYF
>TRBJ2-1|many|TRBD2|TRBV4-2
TGTGCCAGCAGCCAACCTCCTGAAGCGGGAGACTACAATGAGCAGTTCTTC
CASSQPPEAGDYNEQFF
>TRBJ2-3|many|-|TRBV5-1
TGCGCCAGTGCCCCCGTTGGCGGGGCGGGAGATACGCAGTATTTT
CASAPVGGAGDTQYF
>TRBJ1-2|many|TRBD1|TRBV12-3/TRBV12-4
TGTGCCAGCAGTCCCTCCCGGACAGGGCATGGCTACACCTTC
CASSPSRTGHGYTF
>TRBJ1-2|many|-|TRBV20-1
TGCAGTGCTAGAGATGCCCGGGACACGTCTAACTATGGCTACACCTTC
CSARDARDTSNYGYTF
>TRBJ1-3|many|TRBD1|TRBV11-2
TGTGCCAGCAGCTCACACAGGGGGCTTGGAAACACCATATATTTT
CASSSHRGLGNTIYF
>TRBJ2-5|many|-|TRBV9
TGTGCCAGCAGCGTCGGCGGGACAGCTCCAGAGACCCAGTACTTC
CASSVGGTAPETQYF
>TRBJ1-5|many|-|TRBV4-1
TGCGCCAGCAGCCAAGATCCCGAGTTGCCCCAGCATTTT
CASSQDPELPQHF
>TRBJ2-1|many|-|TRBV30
TGTGCCTGGAAGCAGAGTAATGAGCAGTTCTTC
CAWKQSNEQFF
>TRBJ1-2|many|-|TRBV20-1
TGCAGTGCTAGTAAGAGTAATGGGGACGGCTACACCTTC
CSASKSNGDGYTF
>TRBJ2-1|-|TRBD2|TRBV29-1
TGCAGCGTTGAAAAAGCGGGGGGAGGTAATGAGCAGTTCTTC
CSVEKAGGGNEQFF
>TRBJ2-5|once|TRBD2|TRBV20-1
TGCAGTGCTGCCGGCCCGGGAGGGCAAGATACCCAGTACTTC
CSAAGPGGQDTQYF